This passage covers 5 T cell receptor beta chains from one sample sequenced in a study of human T cells and chemical hapten exposure. TCRdb reprocessed the RACE reads with MiXCR, giving one entry per CDR3 protein. The sample gives about 120,000 distinct CDR3 sequences, around an eighth of which show up once; 2.8% is in the top ten. Time point meaning: pre-sensitization, week 0. Noted treatment: therapeutic diphenylcyclopropenone sensitization with weekly scalp DPC. Here the sequenced sample was whole blood, taken in connection with sensitization to the hapten diphenylcyclopropenone (DPC). These receptor sequences come from a woman aged 18-29 years with alopecia areata. Some clones in this sample may be carry-over from other donors' samples.

This chain links TRBV5-5 with TRBJ1-1, with unresolved D. V shed 4 bases and J shed 5 bases, with 18 bases lying between them. Germline values: CDR1 SGHKS, CDR2 YYEKEE (reference sequence). The CDR3 runs 15 residues. CDR3 residues: CASSPLNAGNTEAFF. The DNA of the CDR3 is TGTGCCAGCAGCCCGTTAAACGCGGGGAATACTGAAGCTTTCTTT.

The V call is TRBV7-2, the J call TRBJ2-3; D assignment may be TRBD1 or TRBD2 (6 bases each). The V gene's germline CDR1 is SGHTA and CDR2 FQGNSA. Trimming took off 6 bases at V and 2 bases at J, with 12 bases between the two ends. This CDR3 is 14 amino acids long. CDR3 nucleotide sequence: TGTGCCAGCAGGGGGGGCCCTACCACAGATACGCAGTATTTT. This sequence encodes CASRGGPTTDTQYF.

J is TRBJ1-2 and V is TRBV29-1; 10 nucleotides line up with TRBD1. The V gene end was trimmed by 4 bases and the J gene end by 6 bases; junction bases not matched to a gene: 8. The CDR3 has 14 amino acids. Per the germline V gene, CDR1 is SQVTM and CDR2 is ANQGSEA. The CDR3 DNA sequence: TGCAGCGTTGCGGACAGGGGGTTTAGTGATGGCTACACCTTC. Residues: CSVADRGFSDGYTF.

In this sample, this clonotype turned up a few times. The J gene is TRBJ2-1, the V gene TRBV5-5; TRBD1 agrees at 7 bases. The CDR3 runs to 14 residues. Germline V gene data show CDR1 as SGHKS and CDR2 as YYEKEE (reference sequence). J was trimmed by 8 bases and V by 3 bases; bases with no gene match: 8. The CDR3 reads CASSWGYQGDEQFF. The CDR3 DNA is TGTGCCAGCAGCTGGGGTTACCAGGGGGATGAGCAGTTCTTC.

The chain employs TRBV6-2 or TRBV6-3 and TRBJ1-2; no firm D call. There are 14 residues in the CDR3. Trimming pared 1 base from V and 4 bases from J, leaving 10 bases between. Germline V gives CDR1 MNHEY, CDR2 SVGEGT. As DNA, the CDR3 is TGTGCCAGCAGTTACTACCACATTGGCTATGGCTACACCTTC. Protein sequence: CASSYYHIGYGYTF.